This T cell receptor (beta chain) was documented in a study of blood T cell repertoires in COVID-19. As for the study in general: Specimens from acute and convalescent COVID-19 originated in the United States, Italy and Spain. Nucleic acid was either cDNA or gDNA, and it came from T cells, B-cell-depleted T cells, or PBMCs.

The CDR3 length is 14 residues. V trimming: 4 bases; J trimming: 2 bases; junction bases outside the gene matches: 5. Germline V gene sequence: CDR1 SGHNT, CDR2 YYREEE (reference sequence). Everyone who took part was about 18 to 90 years old, and they came from 24 US areas. As originally analysed: Amplification from reference gene primers served as the basis for estimated nucleated cell counts. Assay used: immunoSEQ multiplex PCR; TCRdb lists only in-frame clones, some missing. V and J calls and clone size follow that table, whereas D and trimming were derived from the DNA. The sample contains approximately 240,000 clones, just over 90% of which appear only once.

The chain recombines TRBV5-4 with TRBJ2-7; 8 positions match TRBD2. The TCR was taken from a woman aged 18-35 years who had recovered from COVID-19. Material for sequencing was PBMCs or T cells enriched from blood (not recorded which). The CDR3 bases are TGTGCCAGCAGCAGGGGACTAGGGGCCTACGAGCAGTACTTC. Its protein is CASSRGLGAYEQYF.